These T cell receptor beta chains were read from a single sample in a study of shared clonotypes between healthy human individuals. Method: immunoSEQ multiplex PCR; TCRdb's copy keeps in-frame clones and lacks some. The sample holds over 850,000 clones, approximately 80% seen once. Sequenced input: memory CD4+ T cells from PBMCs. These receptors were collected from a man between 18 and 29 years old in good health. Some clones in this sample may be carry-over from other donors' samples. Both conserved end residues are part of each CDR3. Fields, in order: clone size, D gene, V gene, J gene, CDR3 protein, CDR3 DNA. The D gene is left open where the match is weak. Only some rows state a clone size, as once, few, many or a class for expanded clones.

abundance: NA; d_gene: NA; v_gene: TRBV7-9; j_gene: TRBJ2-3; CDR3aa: CASSFSSMVDTQYF; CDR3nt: TGTGCCAGCAGCTTTTCATCAATGGTGGATACGCAGTATTTT
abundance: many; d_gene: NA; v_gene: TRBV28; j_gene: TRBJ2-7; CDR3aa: CASSVRGEQYF; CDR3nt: TGTGCCAGCAGTGTCCGTGGGGAGCAGTACTTC
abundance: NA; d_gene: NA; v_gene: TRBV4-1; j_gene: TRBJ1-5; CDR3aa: CASSQEDRGGQPQHF; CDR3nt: TGCGCCAGCAGCCAAGAAGACCGGGGAGGGCAGCCCCAGCATTTT
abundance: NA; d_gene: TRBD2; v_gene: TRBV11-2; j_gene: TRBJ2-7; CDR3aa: CASSLESGGWYYEQYF; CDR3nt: TGTGCCAGCAGCTTAGAATCGGGGGGTTGGTACTACGAGCAGTACTTC
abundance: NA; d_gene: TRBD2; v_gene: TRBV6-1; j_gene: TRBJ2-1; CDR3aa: CASRGSSGFLHEQFF; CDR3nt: TGTGCCAGCAGGGGATCTAGCGGGTTCTTGCATGAGCAGTTCTTC
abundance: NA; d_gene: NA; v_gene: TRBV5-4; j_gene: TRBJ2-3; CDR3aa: CASSPRTLTDTQYF; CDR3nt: TGTGCCAGCAGTCCTCGTACTCTGACAGATACGCAGTATTTT
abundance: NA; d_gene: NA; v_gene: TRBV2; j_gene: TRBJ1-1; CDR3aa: CASNRAYKNTEAFF; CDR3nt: TGTGCCAGCAATAGGGCCTATAAGAACACTGAAGCTTTCTTT
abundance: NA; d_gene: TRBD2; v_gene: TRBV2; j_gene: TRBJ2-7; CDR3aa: CASSEAWREGYEQYF; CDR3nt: TGTGCCAGCAGTGAAGCATGGCGGGAGGGTTACGAGCAGTACTTC
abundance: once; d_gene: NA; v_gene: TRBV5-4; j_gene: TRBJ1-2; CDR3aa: CASSGGGDLNYGYTF; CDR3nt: TGTGCCAGCTCTGGGGGAGGGGACCTCAACTATGGCTACACCTTC
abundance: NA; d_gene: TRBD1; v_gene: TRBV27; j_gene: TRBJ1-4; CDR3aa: CASSPTGGGEKLFF; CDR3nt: TGTGCCAGCAGTCCAACAGGGGGAGGCGAAAAACTGTTTTTT